This T cell receptor (beta chain) was profiled in a study of T cell repertoires in cytomegalovirus infection. Only a few counts were recorded for this clonotype. Its specificity is unknown. An end of the junction does not agree with germline; a read error may underlie this. TCRdb itself ran the reads through MiXCR, one entry per CDR3 protein. The sample lists 340,000 or so distinct CDR3 sequences, about 25% occurring once. This CDR3 region has 14 residues. In germline, CDR1 is MGHRA, CDR2 YSYEKL. The specimen comprised cultured PBMCs, sampled from culture after CMV antigen stimulation. V is TRBV4-1 and J is TRBJ2-7; weak D call: TRBD2 (6 bases). This TCR derives from a human donor in good health (CMV status not recorded). Some clones in this sample may be carry-over from other donors' samples. CDR3 coding DNA: TGCGCCAGCAGCCAAGAGATGAGAAGCCGGGAGCCAACATTC. Protein sequence: CASSQEMRSREPTF.